The 31 T cell receptor beta chains given below trace back to one sample, sequenced in a study of blood T cell repertoires in COVID-19. Generated by immunoSEQ multiplex PCR, the TCRdb table keeps only in-frame clones and is missing some. The table includes about 210,000 clones, approximately 85% detected once. Sequenced: peripheral blood. The receptor source for this set is a man in his forties or fifties with COVID-19, enrolled during active disease.

This chain connects TRBV24-1 to TRBJ2-1, with TRBD1 matching over 7 bases. CDR1 KGHDR and CDR2 SFDVKD come from the germline V gene. V shed 2 bases, J shed 2 bases, and the junction held 14 bases outside the gene matches. The length of the CDR3 is 19 residues. CDR3 protein: CATSDSGPGTATAYNEQFF. The CDR3 coding sequence is TGTGCCACCAGTGATTCAGGACCCGGGACAGCCACTGCCTACAATGAGCAGTTCTTC.

This clone was picked up a small number of times. The chain carries TRBV7-9 and TRBJ1-2; the match to TRBD1 covers 9 bases. With V trimmed by 5 bases and J by 6 bases, 13 bases remained unmatched. In germline, CDR1 is SEHNR, CDR2 FQNEAQ (reference sequence). CDR3 size: 16 residues. The CDR3 DNA sequence: TGTGCCAGCAGCCCCCGCGGGACAGGGCGTAGGGATGGCTACACCTTC. Amino acids: CASSPRGTGRRDGYTF.

This chain uses TRBV3-1 (or the pseudogene TRBV3-2) with TRBJ1-1, with 7 bases that match TRBD1. The CDR3 loop spans 16 amino acids. V shed 0 bases and J 4 bases; nucleotides not matched to a gene: 8. Germline lookup yields CDR1 LGHDT and CDR2 YNNKEL (reference sequence). DNA for the CDR3: TGTGCCAGCAGCCAAGACCTGCTGACAGGGACCACTGAAGCTTTCTTT. Its protein product is CASSQDLLTGTTEAFF.

The CDR3 region has the DNA TGTGCCAGCAGAGCTACAGGGGCAACTAATGAAAAACTGTTTTTT. Amino acids: CASRATGATNEKLFF. The chain couples TRBV6-4 to TRBJ1-4, with 7 bases lining up with TRBD1. CDR1 and CDR2 from the germline V gene are MRHNA and SNTAGT. The CDR3 runs 15 residues. V was pared by 6 bases and J by 0 bases, with 4 bases of the junction left unmatched.

The chain combines TRBV6-5 with TRBJ1-2; D is perhaps TRBD1 (5 bases). With 8 bases removed from V and 5 bases from J, the gap between germline ends came to 18 bases. CDR1 MNHEY and CDR2 SVGAGI come from the germline V gene. The CDR3 has 14 amino acids. The CDR3 DNA sequence: TGTGCCAGCGGGAGGGTAGGGGCAGGGTATGGCTACACCTTC. Translated: CASGRVGAGYGYTF.

The rearrangement uses TRBV15 and TRBJ2-5, with TRBD1 matching 9 bases. CDR1 and CDR2 from the germline V gene are LNHNV and YYDKDF (reference sequence). The CDR3 totals 15 residues. With 3 bases clipped from V and 5 bases from J, the junction kept 7 bases outside the gene matches. CDR3 protein: CATSSRTGAWETQYF. CDR3 nucleotides: TGTGCCACCAGCAGTCGGACAGGGGCTTGGGAGACCCAGTACTTC.

This clone was seen a few times. The sample carries other DNA sequences with the same CDR3. This chain joins TRBV7-9 and TRBJ2-1; 15 bases are a match to TRBD2. Germline values: CDR1 SEHNR, CDR2 FQNEAQ (reference sequence). Trimming removed 5 bases from V and 0 bases from J; junction bases left unmatched: 5. This CDR3 is 18 amino acids long. Written as DNA, the CDR3 is TGTGCCAGCAGCCCCGGGACTAGCGGGGGGAGCTCCTACAATGAGCAGTTCTTC. This codes for CASSPGTSGGSSYNEQFF.

The rearrangement joins TRBV18 to TRBJ2-1; tentative D call: TRBD2 (6 bases). The CDR3 has 16 amino acids. Germline V CDR1 and CDR2: KGHSH, LQKENI. The ends were cut back, 3 bases at V and 0 bases at J, with 12 bases in the middle. CDR3 sequence: CASSPRVEGSYNEQFF. In nucleotides, the CDR3 is TGTGCCAGCTCACCGAGGGTGGAGGGCTCCTACAATGAGCAGTTCTTC.

The chain has TRBV6-5 and TRBJ1-6; 8 bases are shared with TRBD1. V shed 5 bases, J shed 8 bases, and the junction held 2 bases outside the gene matches. Germline values: CDR1 MNHEY, CDR2 SVGAGI. CDR3 size: 13 residues. This CDR3 reads CASSPGGDSPLHF. The CDR3, as DNA: TGTGCCAGCAGTCCAGGGGGCGATTCACCCCTCCACTTT.

About this clone: The same CDR3 can be traced to other DNA sequences in this sample. The chain uses TRBV5-1 and TRBJ2-3; D may be TRBD2 (6 bases). Per germline, CDR1 SGHRS and CDR2 YFSETQ. CDR3 length: 15 residues. The V end lost 2 bases, the J end lost 3 bases, and 13 bases lay between the germline ends. CDR3 coding DNA: TGCGCCAGCAGCTTAGAGGGACTGGGGACAGATACGCAGTATTTT. It encodes CASSLEGLGTDTQYF. The variable domain in full, with the rest retrieved from reference TRBV5-1 and TRBJ2-3, is KAGVTQTPRYLIKTRGQQVTLSCSPISGHRSVSWYQQTPGQGLQFLFEYFSETQRNKGNFPGRFSGRQFSNSRSEMNVSTLELGDSALYLCASSLEGLGTDTQYFGPGTRLTVL.

The genes are TRBV13 and TRBJ2-3, with D perhaps matching TRBD2 (6 bases). The CDR3 sequence is 16 residues long. V was shortened by 5 bases and J by 5 bases, with 20 bases between the two germline ends. CDR1 PRHDT and CDR2 FYEKMQ come from the germline V gene (reference sequence). The CDR3 loop is CASSPYLLGGEDTQYF. The CDR3 DNA follows: TGTGCCAGCAGCCCATACTTGTTGGGAGGCGAAGATACGCAGTATTTT.

The chain recombines TRBV4-1 with TRBJ1-1; D possibly corresponds to TRBD1 (5 bases). Trimming stripped 3 bases from V and 4 bases from J, with 9 bases between. CDR1 and CDR2 (germline): MGHRA, YSYEKL. This CDR3 contains 13 residues. The CDR3 loop is CASSHLDSTEAFF. In DNA, the CDR3 is TGCGCCAGCAGCCACCTAGACAGCACTGAAGCTTTCTTT.

The chain joins TRBV6-6 to TRBJ2-6; 8 positions agree with TRBD1. Trimming at V came to 6 bases and at J to 4 bases, leaving 8 bases not matched to a gene. Germline V gene sequence: CDR1 MNHNY, CDR2 SVGAGI (reference sequence). This CDR3 is 16 amino acids long. The CDR3 nucleotides are TGTGCCAGCAGGCGACAGGGGACCTACGGGGCCAACGTCCTGACTTTC. Its protein product is CASRRQGTYGANVLTF.

V usage is TRBV12-3 or TRBV12-4 and J usage is TRBJ2-4; a weak D match, TRBD2 (6 bases). The CDR3 loop spans 12 amino acids. V dropped 6 bases and J dropped 10 bases, with 13 bases sitting between them. The CDR3 DNA sequence: TGTGCCAGCAGCTTCTCTCGGGGGATTCAGTACTTC. It translates to CASSFSRGIQYF.

This rearrangement joins TRBV11-1 to TRBJ1-1; the match to TRBD1 covers 7 bases. The germline gives CDR1 SGHAT, CDR2 FQDESV (reference sequence). V lost 8 bases and J lost 1; bases outside the gene matches: 7. The CDR3 extends over 14 amino acids. The CDR3 is CASFLRGKNTEAFF. In DNA, the CDR3 is TGTGCCAGCTTTCTCAGGGGGAAGAACACTGAAGCTTTCTTT.

V gene TRBV7-3 combines with J gene TRBJ2-1; 15 positions match TRBD2. This CDR3 spans 13 amino acids. Germline V gene lookup returns CDR1 SGHTA and CDR2 FQGTGA. Losses at the gene ends were 5 bases for V and 15 bases for J; bases not matched to a gene: 5. The CDR3 loop is CASSPGLAGGWFF. CDR3 nucleotides: TGTGCCAGCAGCCCGGGACTAGCGGGGGGTTGGTTCTTC. Filled out from reference TRBV7-3 and TRBJ2-1, the complete variable domain reads GAGVSQTPSNKVTEKGKYVELRCDPISGHTALYWYRQSLGQGPEFLIYFQGTGAADDSGLPNDRFFAVRPEGSVSTLKIQRTERGDSAVYLCASSPGLAGGWFFGPGTRLTVL.

The rearrangement links TRBV6-6 to TRBJ2-4; maybe TRBD2 (7 bases). The V and J ends lost 8 bases and 4 bases respectively, with 12 bases between them. The CDR3 sequence is 13 residues long. CDR1 is MNHNY and CDR2 is SVGAGI in the germline V gene (reference sequence). This chain's CDR3 is CASEGGGKNIQYF. In DNA, the CDR3 is TGTGCCAGCGAGGGGGGGGGTAAAAACATTCAGTACTTC.

The CDR3 DNA is TGTGCCAGCAGTTACGACGCGGGAACTACCTACGAGCAGTACTTC. Its translation: CASSYDAGTTYEQYF. This chain connects TRBV6-2 or TRBV6-3 to TRBJ2-7; tentative D call: TRBD2 (6 bases). Germline CDR1 MNHEY, CDR2 SVGEGT. The CDR3 consists of 15 residues. The V and J ends lost 2 bases and 2 bases respectively, with 13 bases between them.

The rearrangement links TRBV25-1 to TRBJ2-5; TRBD2 aligns across 9 bases. The CDR3 totals 17 residues. Germline loops: CDR1 MGHDK, CDR2 SYGVNS. With 2 bases clipped from V and 4 bases from J, the junction kept 11 bases outside the gene matches. The CDR3 nucleotides are TGTGCCAGCAGTGAAGCCTTGGGGCGGGGGGGCGCAGAGACCCAGTACTTC. Translating gives CASSEALGRGGAETQYF.

J is TRBJ2-1 and V is TRBV6-6, with 7 nucleotides matching TRBD2. The CDR3 totals 15 residues. Germline CDR1 is MNHNY and CDR2 is SVGAGI (reference sequence). J lost 2 bases, V lost 2 bases, and 3 bases had no gene match. Here the CDR3 reads CASSYRGDAYNEQFF. The CDR3 DNA is TGTGCCAGCAGTTACCGGGGGGACGCCTACAATGAGCAGTTCTTC.

J is TRBJ2-1 and V is TRBV5-8; D uncertain. V was trimmed by 0 bases and J by 0 bases, leaving 7 bases between them. The CDR3 sequence is 15 residues long. Germline CDR1 and CDR2: SGHTS and YDEGEE. This CDR3 reads CASSLGLSSYNEQFF. The CDR3 nucleotides are TGTGCCAGCAGCTTGGGGTTGAGCTCCTACAATGAGCAGTTCTTC.

This chain connects TRBV3-1 (or the pseudogene TRBV3-2) to TRBJ1-4, with D possibly TRBD1 on 5 matching bases. The CDR3 has 18 residues. Trimming took 4 bases from V and 7 from J, leaving 25 bases between them. Germline V gene data show CDR1 as LGHDT and CDR2 as YNNKEL (reference sequence). Written as DNA, the CDR3 is TGTGCCAGCAGCCCCCTTGGAGCATCAGGCGGGGGGGGTGAAAAACTGTTTTTT. Translation: CASSPLGASGGGGEKLFF.

The rearrangement uses TRBV7-8 and TRBJ1-2; TRBD1 matches at 7 bases. V trimming: 6 bases; J trimming: 0 bases; junction bases outside the gene matches: 16. Germline V lookup: CDR1 SGHVS, CDR2 FQNEAQ. This CDR3 comprises 18 residues. CDR3 region: CASSQHLMDRPSNYGYTF. CDR3 nucleotide sequence: TGTGCCAGCAGTCAACATCTTATGGACAGGCCTTCTAACTATGGCTACACCTTC.

Here the CDR3 reads CASSMSRVSGNTIYF. The CDR3 bases are TGTGCCAGCAGCATGAGCAGGGTCTCTGGAAACACCATATATTTT. V is TRBV28 and J is TRBJ1-3; D perhaps matches TRBD1 (5 bases). V was pared by 6 bases and J by 0 bases, with 12 bases between. The CDR3 runs 15 residues. Germline CDR1 reads MDHEN; CDR2 reads SYDVKM.

V is TRBV5-4 and J is TRBJ2-1, with 7 bases identical to TRBD2. V trimming: 1 base; J trimming: 10 bases; junction bases outside the gene matches: 5. Germline loops: CDR1 SGHNT, CDR2 YYREEE (reference sequence). The CDR3 length is 13 residues. DNA of the CDR3: TGTGCCAGCAGCTTGCCGGGGGGTAACGAGCAGTTCTTC. Its protein is CASSLPGGNEQFF.

In DNA form, the CDR3 reads TGTGCCAGTAGTCTGCAGGACTCCTACGAGCAGTACTTC. The encoded protein is CASSLQDSYEQYF. The J gene is TRBJ2-7, the V gene TRBV19; D unresolved. Germline-derived CDR1 and CDR2 are LNHDA and SQIVND (reference sequence). V lost 5 bases and J 0 bases, leaving 8 bases between the germline ends. This CDR3 has 13 amino acids.

The rearrangement joins TRBV9 to TRBJ1-3; D gene unclear. The CDR3 runs 14 residues. Germline assignment: CDR1 SGDLS and CDR2 YYNGEE. Trimming took 1 base from V and 0 from J, leaving 5 bases between them. The CDR3 sequence is CASSVQASGNTIYF. CDR3 in DNA: TGTGCCAGCAGCGTACAGGCCTCTGGAAACACCATATATTTT.

The chain carries TRBV3-1 (or the pseudogene TRBV3-2) and TRBJ2-3, with D tentatively TRBD1 (6 bases). This CDR3 is built from 14 residues. Trimming removed 1 base from V and 4 bases from J, with 9 bases in between. Germline values: CDR1 LGHDT, CDR2 YNNKEL (reference sequence). The CDR3 loop reads CASSQAQGPDTQYF. CDR3 nucleotide sequence: TGTGCCAGCAGCCAAGCCCAGGGGCCAGATACGCAGTATTTT.

V usage is TRBV6-1 and J usage is TRBJ1-6; TRBD1 matches 7 bases. The CDR3 runs 14 residues. CDR1 is MNHNS and CDR2 is SASEGT in the germline V gene. V was clipped by 2 bases and J by 8 bases; unmatched bases: 3. The CDR3 reads CASSETRGDSPLHF. The CDR3 bases are TGTGCCAGCAGTGAAACCAGGGGGGATTCACCCCTCCACTTT.

The chain uses TRBV3-1 (or the pseudogene TRBV3-2) and TRBJ2-7, with TRBD2 identical over 8 bases. Germline CDR1 reads LGHDT; CDR2 reads YNNKEL (reference sequence). Losses at the gene ends were 4 bases for V and 3 bases for J; bases not matched to a gene: 11. The CDR3 is made up of 16 amino acids. In DNA form, the CDR3 reads TGTGCCAGCAGCCGCCTTGCGGGGGGTCCCCACTACGAGCAGTACTTC. This sequence encodes CASSRLAGGPHYEQYF.

The chain carries TRBV11-2 and TRBJ1-1; maybe TRBD1 (5 bases). Trimming removed 5 bases from V and 0 bases from J, with 7 bases in between. Germline V gene lookup returns CDR1 SGHAT and CDR2 FQNNGV. This CDR3 has 13 amino acids. CDR3 DNA: TGTGCCAGCAGCAGACAGATGAACACTGAAGCTTTCTTT. Its protein is CASSRQMNTEAFF.